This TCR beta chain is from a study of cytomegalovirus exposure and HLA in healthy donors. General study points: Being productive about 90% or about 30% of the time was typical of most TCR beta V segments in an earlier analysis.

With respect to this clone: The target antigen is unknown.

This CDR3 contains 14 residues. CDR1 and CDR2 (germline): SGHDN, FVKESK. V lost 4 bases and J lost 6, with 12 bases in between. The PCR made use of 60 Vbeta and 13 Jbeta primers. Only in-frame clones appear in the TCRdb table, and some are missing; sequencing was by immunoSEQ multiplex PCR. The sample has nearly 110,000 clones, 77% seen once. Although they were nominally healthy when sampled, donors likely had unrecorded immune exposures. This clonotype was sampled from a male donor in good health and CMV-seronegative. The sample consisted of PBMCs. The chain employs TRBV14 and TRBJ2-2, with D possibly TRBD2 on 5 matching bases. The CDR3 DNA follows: TGTGCCAGCAGCCTAACTAGAGCCCCCGGGGAGCTGTTTTTT. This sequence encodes CASSLTRAPGELFF.